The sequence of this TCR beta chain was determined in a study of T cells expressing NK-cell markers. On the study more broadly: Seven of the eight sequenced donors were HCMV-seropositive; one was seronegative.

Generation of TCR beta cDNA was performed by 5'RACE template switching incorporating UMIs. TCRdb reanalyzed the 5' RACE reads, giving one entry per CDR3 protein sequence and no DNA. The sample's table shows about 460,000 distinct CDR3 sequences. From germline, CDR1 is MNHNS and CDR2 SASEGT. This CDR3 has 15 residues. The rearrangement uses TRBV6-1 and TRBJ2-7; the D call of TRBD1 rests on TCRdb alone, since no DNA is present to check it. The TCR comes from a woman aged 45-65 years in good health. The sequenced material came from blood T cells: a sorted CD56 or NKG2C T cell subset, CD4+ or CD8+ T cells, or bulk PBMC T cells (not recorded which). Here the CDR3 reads CASRETGAKYDEQYF.